These T cell receptor beta chains were read from a single sample in a study of blood T cell repertoires in COVID-19. Here immunoSEQ multiplex PCR was the method, and the copy in TCRdb shows in-frame clones only, minus some. The table has about 98,000 clones, around 82% seen once. Sequenced: peripheral blood. The receptors stem from a man between 65 and 79 years old with active or convalescent COVID-19. Both conserved end residues are part of each CDR3. A D gene is named only where the DNA matches it firmly. Expanded clones get a size class; other rows say once, few or many, or leave the size out.

>TRBJ2-4|NA|NA|12|TRBV5-6
TGTGCCAGCAGCTTCGGGGGAAACATTCAGTACTTC
CASSFGGNIQYF
>TRBJ2-3|TRBD2|NA|17|TRBV5-1
TGCGCCAGCAGCCCACCGACTAGCGGGGGGAATTCAGATACGCAGTATTTT
CASSPPTSGGNSDTQYF
>TRBJ2-7|TRBD2|once|13|TRBV2
TGTGCCAGTTTACTAGCGGGAACCTACGAGCAGTACTTC
CASLLAGTYEQYF
>TRBJ2-5|TRBD1|few|16|TRBV5-6
TGTGCCAGCAGCTTTATAGGACTGACAGGGATCGAGACCCAGTACTTC
CASSFIGLTGIETQYF
>TRBJ1-4|NA|NA|14|TRBV14
TGTGCCAGCAGCCAACAGGGCAGGGATGAAAAACTGTTTTTT
CASSQQGRDEKLFF
>TRBJ2-3|TRBD1|NA|15|TRBV6-1
TGTGCCAGCAGTGATCAGGGGGCTGACACAGATACGCAGTATTTT
CASSDQGADTDTQYF
>TRBJ1-6|TRBD1|NA|17|TRBV7-6
TGTGCCAGCAGCTTAGAGGGGGCCGCTACTAATAATTCACCCCTCCACTTT
CASSLEGAATNNSPLHF
>TRBJ2-1|TRBD2|NA|15|TRBV14
TGTGCCAGCAGCCAACGACTAGCGGGTAACAATGAGCAGTTCTTC
CASSQRLAGNNEQFF
>TRBJ1-6|TRBD1|few|16|TRBV19
TGTGCCAGTAGTGCCGACAGGGCGGCCTATAATTCACCCCTCCACTTT
CASSADRAAYNSPLHF
>TRBJ2-4|NA|NA|12|TRBV2
TGTGCCAGAGAAGGGGGCAAAAACATTCAGTACTTC
CAREGGKNIQYF
>TRBJ1-2|TRBD1|NA|17|TRBV18
TGTGCCAGCTCACCTCCGGGACAGGGGGCGAAAGGGTATGGCTACACCTTC
CASSPPGQGAKGYGYTF
>TRBJ2-5|NA|NA|14|TRBV5-4
TGTGCCAGCAGCTTGACAGCCGATCGGGAGACCCAGTACTTC
CASSLTADRETQYF
>TRBJ1-1|NA|once|15|TRBV5-1
TGCGCCAGCAGCTTGCGGGGAATAGGGAACACTGAAGCTTTCTTT
CASSLRGIGNTEAFF
>TRBJ1-4|NA|few|13|TRBV15
TGTGCCACCAGCCCCCCGGCGAGGGAAAAACTGTTTTTT
CATSPPAREKLFF
>TRBJ2-3|NA|NA|16|TRBV18
TGTGCCAGCTCACCCGTGAGGAGTGGTGGCACAGATACGCAGTATTTT
CASSPVRSGGTDTQYF
>TRBJ1-6|TRBD1|NA|14|TRBV2
TGTGCCAGCAGGGCGACAGGGGTTGTCTCACCCCTCCACTTT
CASRATGVVSPLHF
>TRBJ2-5|NA|NA|13|TRBV3-1/TRBV3-2
TGTGCCAGCAGCCAACAGCGAAATCACGGCAAGTACTTC
CASSQQRNHGKYF
>TRBJ1-1|TRBD1|NA|15|TRBV5-1
TGCGCCAGCAGCTGGGGAGCAGGGGGCCCCACTGAAGCTTTCTTT
CASSWGAGGPTEAFF
>TRBJ1-5|NA|once|14|TRBV18
TGTGCCAGCTCCCGACAGGATAGCAATCAGCCCCAGCATTTT
CASSRQDSNQPQHF
>TRBJ2-7|TRBD2|NA|15|TRBV6-1
TGTGCCAGCAGTGAAGCGCAGGGAGGGTACTACGAGCAGTACTTC
CASSEAQGGYYEQYF
>TRBJ1-2|NA|NA|17|TRBV5-1
TGCGCCAGCAGCCTTGACCCTTTCTTGGGGAGAGACTATGGCTACACCTTC
CASSLDPFLGRDYGYTF
>TRBJ1-6|TRBD1|NA|17|TRBV2
TGTGCCAGCAGCGGACGGGGCGCCGGGACAGGGGCGGCACCCCTCCACTTT
CASSGRGAGTGAAPLHF
>TRBJ2-3|NA|NA|13|TRBV19
TGTGCCAGCGGGACACTTTTCACAGATACGCAGTATTTT
CASGTLFTDTQYF
>TRBJ1-1|NA|few|14|TRBV10-2
TGCGCCAGCAGGGCCGGACAAATGAACACTGAAGCTTTCTTT
CASRAGQMNTEAFF
>TRBJ2-5|NA|NA|11|TRBV2
TGTGCCAGCAGCCGAGTAGAGACCCAGTACTTC
CASSRVETQYF
>TRBJ2-7|NA|NA|11|TRBV5-6
TGTGCGAATGATAGCTCCTACGAGCAGTACTTC
CANDSSYEQYF
>TRBJ1-1|NA|NA|15|TRBV28
TGTGCCAGCAGCCCGTCCGCGGGGAGAGGGCGTACACCTTTCTTT
CASSPSAGRGRTPFF
>TRBJ2-7|NA|NA|15|TRBV15
TGTGCCACCAGCAGAGGGGGGACAAATTCTTACGAGCAGTACTTC
CATSRGGTNSYEQYF
>TRBJ2-7|NA|NA|15|TRBV15
TGTGCCACCAGCAGGGATAGGGGGGACAGCTACGAGCAGTACTTC
CATSRDRGDSYEQYF
>TRBJ1-2|NA|NA|16|TRBV7-9
TGTGCCAGCAGCCCGGACAGTTCTTTTCTCCCTGTAGGCTACACCTTC
CASSPDSSFLPVGYTF
>TRBJ2-1|NA|NA|15|TRBV4-3
TGCGCCAGCAGCCAAGATGTTCTGAACAACAAAAGGCAGTTCTTC
CASSQDVLNNKRQFF
>TRBJ1-6|NA|NA|15|TRBV15
TGTGCCACCAGCAGAGAGGGGGCTTGGAATTCACCCCTCCACTTT
CATSREGAWNSPLHF
>TRBJ1-5|NA|NA|14|TRBV19
TGTGCCAGTAGTATAGGGGGGAGGGTTCAGCCCCAGCATTTT
CASSIGGRVQPQHF
>TRBJ1-1|TRBD1|many|14|TRBV6-5
TGTGCCAGCAGTTATGGGACAGGGTACACTGAAGCTTTCTTT
CASSYGTGYTEAFF
>TRBJ1-1|NA|NA|12|TRBV6-6
TGTGCCAGTAACAGGGTCGGCGCTGAAGCTTTCTTT
CASNRVGAEAFF
>TRBJ1-3|TRBD1|NA|16|TRBV5-1
TGCGCCAGCAGCAACGGACAGGGCCGCTCTGGAAACACCATATATTTT
CASSNGQGRSGNTIYF
>TRBJ1-6|NA|few|14|TRBV4-1
TGCGCCAGCAGCCTCTATACGGATAATTCACCCCTCCACTTT
CASSLYTDNSPLHF
>TRBJ1-1|NA|once|12|TRBV6-5
TGTGCCAGCAGACTCGCGAACACTGAAGCTTTCTTT
CASRLANTEAFF
>TRBJ2-2|NA|NA|15|TRBV16
TGTGCCAGCAGCCAACGACAGGTCTTCTTAGGGGAGCTGTTTTTT
CASSQRQVFLGELFF